The next 2 T cell receptor beta chains were all read from a single sample in a study of beta chain features in type 1 diabetes. Study-level findings and limits: Moderately but significantly shorter TCRB CDR3s were found in Type 1 diabetes patients in all four CD4+ subsets.

Expressed TCRB transcripts got sequenced, as all isolated RNA was reverse transcribed. TCRdb's table, derived via immunoSEQ multiplex PCR, lists solely in-frame clones and lacks some. Counted here are 100,000 to 150,000 clones, 15% to 20% occurring once; the ten biggest clones make up over 2%. The antigens of these receptors remain unknown. The sequencing input was central memory CD4+ T cells from blood. The receptors were sampled from a young man with type 1 diabetes.

This clone was recorded a few times. The rearrangement joins TRBV10-3 to TRBJ1-5; no clear D. Looked up from germline, CDR1 is ENHRY and CDR2 is SYGVKD. Trimming shortened V by 0 bases and J by 2 bases, and 14 bases separated the two germline ends. The CDR3 is 17 residues long. CDR3 nucleotides: TGTGCCATCAGTGAGTCGTTAGGAGGTTCAGGCAATCAGCCCCAGCATTTT. It codes for CAISESLGGSGNQPQHF.

This chain uses TRBV11-2 with TRBJ1-1; perhaps TRBD1 as D (6 bases). The CDR3 sequence is 15 residues long. Trimming removed 1 base from V and 4 bases from J, with 13 bases in between. Germline V lookup: CDR1 SGHAT, CDR2 FQNNGV. The CDR3 loop is CASSLGHGQPTEAFF. Written as DNA, the CDR3 is TGTGCCAGCAGCTTAGGCCATGGACAGCCCACTGAAGCTTTCTTT.